This passage covers 19 T cell receptor beta chains from one sample sequenced in a study of glioma-infiltrating T cells. Using RNA template, CDR3s of TCR alpha and beta were amplified with iRepertoire arm-PCR. One entry per CDR3 protein, called by TCRdb with MiXCR from the multiplex PCR reads. The data show around 130,000 distinct CDR3 sequences, roughly a quarter seen once. Specimen: glioma tissue, nonneoplastic brain tissue, or PBMCs (not recorded which). The source is a human donor with low-grade glioma or glioblastoma, undergoing nonglioma brain surgery, or in good health (not recorded which).

This clonotype came up a few times. Here the CDR3 DNA reads TGTGCCAGCAGTAATTACCGGGACTCAAACACTGAAGCTTTCTTT. It specifies CASSNYRDSNTEAFF. This chain connects TRBV12-3 or TRBV12-4 to TRBJ1-1; maybe TRBD1 (5 bases). Trimming stripped 5 bases from V and 2 bases from J, with 15 bases between. This CDR3 has 15 amino acids.

This clonotype showed up many times. The chain has TRBV12-3 or TRBV12-4 and TRBJ2-1, with D hard to call. The CDR3 consists of 14 residues. Trimming removed 3 bases at V and 0 bases at J, with 6 bases between. The CDR3 DNA sequence: TGTGCCAGCAGTTTTAAAAGCTCCTACAATGAGCAGTTCTTC. Protein: CASSFKSSYNEQFF.

By its share, this clonotype is medium-sized. The genes are TRBV20-1 and TRBJ1-1, with TRBD1 as a possible D gene (5 bases). The CDR3 extends over 15 amino acids. Trimming pared 0 bases from V and 0 bases from J, leaving 11 bases between. Germline CDR1 and CDR2: DFQATT and SNEGSKA (reference sequence). The CDR3 loop reads CSARDERTLNTEAFF. The CDR3 DNA sequence: TGCAGTGCTAGAGATGAAAGGACACTGAACACTGAAGCTTTCTTT.

The table lists this clonotype with many counts. The rearrangement links TRBV6-1 to TRBJ1-5; TRBD1 might be the D (5 bases). The V end lost 6 bases, the J end lost 7 bases, and 16 bases lay between the germline ends. Germline V gives CDR1 MNHNS, CDR2 SASEGT. This CDR3 comprises 14 residues. Here the CDR3 reads CASSSPGGAQPQHF. CDR3 coding DNA: TGTGCCAGCAGCTCACCCGGGGGTGCGCAGCCCCAGCATTTT.

This clonotype was detected a few times. V is TRBV4-2 and J is TRBJ1-1, with a tentative D call TRBD1 (5 bases). Germline CDR1 and CDR2: LGHNA and YNFKEQ. This CDR3 has 15 residues. V lost 1 base to trimming and J lost 10 bases, with 19 bases between them. The CDR3 DNA reads as TGTGCCAGCAGCCAAGGTCCCAGGGATCTAAATTTAGCTTTCTTT. Translating gives CASSQGPRDLNLAFF.

There are a few counts of this clonotype. The chain employs TRBV7-2 and TRBJ2-3; 10 positions match TRBD1. The CDR3 contains 16 residues. After removal of 4 bases from V and 9 bases from J, the junction contained 13 bases not matched to a gene. Germline-derived CDR1 and CDR2 are SGHTA and FQGNSA. The DNA of the CDR3 is TGTGCCAGCAGCTCCTCCGGGACAGGGGTTCCCAAGACGCAGTATTTT. Amino acid sequence: CASSSSGTGVPKTQYF.

This clonotype was counted many times. This chain joins TRBV7-2 and TRBJ1-1, with D maybe TRBD1 (6 bases). Germline-derived CDR1 and CDR2 are SGHTA and FQGNSA. V was cut by 5 bases and J by 0 bases, with 10 bases left in between. The length of the CDR3 is 14 residues. The CDR3 nucleotides are TGTGCCAGCAGCCCCACAGGGTTGAACACTGAAGCTTTCTTT. As protein: CASSPTGLNTEAFF.

The chain couples TRBV7-8 to TRBJ2-5; D is possibly TRBD1 (5 bases). The V and J ends lost 5 bases and 2 bases respectively, with 15 bases between them. CDR1 is SGHVS, CDR2 FQNEAQ, per germline. This CDR3 is built from 15 residues. CDR3 amino acids: CASSRVRESQETQYF. The CDR3 DNA reads as TGTGCCAGCAGCCGGGTCAGGGAAAGTCAAGAGACCCAGTACTTC.

The rearrangement joins TRBV12-3 or TRBV12-4 to TRBJ2-3; D gene ambiguous. The CDR3 sequence is 14 residues long. Trimming cost V 4 bases and J 6 bases, with 14 bases left between them. CDR3 coding DNA: TGTGCCAGCAGTTCGCTCGGGCCTTTTGATACGCAGTATTTT. Translation gives CASSSLGPFDTQYF.

This clonotype was recorded a few times. This chain joins TRBV3-1 and TRBJ2-1; 8 bases fit TRBD2. The CDR3 has 15 amino acids. CDR1 and CDR2 (germline): LGHDT, YNNKEL (reference sequence). The V and J ends lost 4 bases and 2 bases, in that order; junction bases with no gene match: 4. CDR3 coding DNA: TGTGCCAGCAGCCCGACGGGACTAGCCTACAATGAGCAGTTCTTC. Protein sequence: CASSPTGLAYNEQFF.

The chain employs TRBV2 and TRBJ2-7; D is unclear. Trimming pared 0 bases from V and 0 bases from J, leaving 18 bases between. The CDR3 is made up of 18 amino acids. Germline-derived CDR1 and CDR2 are SNHLY and FYNNEI. CDR3 sequence: CASSEANSRVVLSYEQYV. Here the CDR3 DNA reads TGTGCCAGCAGTGAAGCGAACTCTAGGGTAGTCCTCTCCTACGAGCAGTACGTC.

This clonotype has at least ten counts. This rearrangement joins TRBV20-1 to TRBJ2-1; 7 nucleotides agree with TRBD2. This CDR3 region has 11 residues. With V trimmed by 6 bases and J by 7 bases, 3 bases remained unmatched. Germline V CDR1 and CDR2: DFQATT, SNEGSKA (reference sequence). The CDR3 DNA reads as TGCAGTGCGGGGGGGAGTAATGAGCAGTTCTTC. Protein sequence: CSAGGSNEQFF.

The chain employs TRBV7-9 and TRBJ2-1, with D maybe TRBD2 (7 bases). CDR1 and CDR2 from the germline V gene are SEHNR and FQNEAQ (reference sequence). There are 14 residues in the CDR3. Trimming shortened V by 5 bases and J by 3 bases, and 11 bases separated the two germline ends. DNA for the CDR3: TGTGCCAGCAGCATAGGGGGGGGCTACAATGAGCAGTTCTTC. Its protein product is CASSIGGGYNEQFF.

There are many counts of this clonotype. V gene TRBV6-1 combines with J gene TRBJ1-2; D ambiguous. This CDR3 contains 13 residues. V lost 3 bases to trimming and J lost 0 bases, with 5 bases between them. The germline V gene encodes CDR1 MNHNS and CDR2 SASEGT. CDR3 nucleotide sequence: TGTGCCAGCAGTGACAGGACTAACTATGGCTACACCTTC. It translates to CASSDRTNYGYTF.

The chain uses TRBV3-1 and TRBJ1-1, with D unclear. The germline V and J ends were trimmed by 1 base and 2 bases, with 11 bases remaining between them. The CDR3 loop spans 15 amino acids. Germline CDR1 reads LGHDT; CDR2 reads YNNKEL (reference sequence). CDR3 in amino acids: CASSQGKRVNTEAFF. As DNA, the CDR3 is TGTGCCAGCAGCCAAGGGAAAAGGGTAAACACTGAAGCTTTCTTT.

This clonotype has at least ten counts. The chain combines TRBV7-9 with TRBJ1-5; D gene unclear. The CDR3 extends over 14 amino acids. Germline CDR1 is SEHNR and CDR2 is FQNEAQ (reference sequence). V lost 2 bases to trimming and J lost 0 bases, with 5 bases between them. In DNA, the CDR3 is TGTGCCAGCAGCTTATCTGATAGCAATCAGCCCCAGCATTTT. Protein product: CASSLSDSNQPQHF.

The gene calls are TRBV12-3 or TRBV12-4 and TRBJ1-2, with D tentatively TRBD1 (6 bases). V was clipped by 2 bases and J by 4 bases, with 11 bases between them. The CDR3 sequence is 14 residues long. The DNA for the CDR3 is TGTGCCAGCAGTTTATTAGGACAGCTCTATGGCTACACCTTC. As protein: CASSLLGQLYGYTF.

This clonotype showed up just once. The V call is TRBV7-9, the J call TRBJ2-1; the D is unclear. The CDR3 runs 15 residues. The V end was cut by 1 base, the J end by 4 bases, with 11 bases between. The germline V gene has CDR1 SEHNR and CDR2 FQNEAQ (reference sequence). CDR3 in amino acids: CASSLDTQGYNEQFF. Here the CDR3 DNA reads TGTGCCAGCAGCTTAGACACCCAAGGGTACAATGAGCAGTTCTTC.

The CDR3 sequence is CASSSTGVNTGELFF. In DNA form, the CDR3 reads TGTGCCAGCAGTTCGACAGGGGTAAACACCGGGGAGCTGTTTTTT. The chain has TRBV28 and TRBJ2-2, with 8 bases lining up with TRBD1. Trimming took 4 bases from V and 2 from J; bases not matched to a gene: 3. The CDR3 covers 15 residues. Per germline, CDR1 MDHEN and CDR2 SYDVKM.